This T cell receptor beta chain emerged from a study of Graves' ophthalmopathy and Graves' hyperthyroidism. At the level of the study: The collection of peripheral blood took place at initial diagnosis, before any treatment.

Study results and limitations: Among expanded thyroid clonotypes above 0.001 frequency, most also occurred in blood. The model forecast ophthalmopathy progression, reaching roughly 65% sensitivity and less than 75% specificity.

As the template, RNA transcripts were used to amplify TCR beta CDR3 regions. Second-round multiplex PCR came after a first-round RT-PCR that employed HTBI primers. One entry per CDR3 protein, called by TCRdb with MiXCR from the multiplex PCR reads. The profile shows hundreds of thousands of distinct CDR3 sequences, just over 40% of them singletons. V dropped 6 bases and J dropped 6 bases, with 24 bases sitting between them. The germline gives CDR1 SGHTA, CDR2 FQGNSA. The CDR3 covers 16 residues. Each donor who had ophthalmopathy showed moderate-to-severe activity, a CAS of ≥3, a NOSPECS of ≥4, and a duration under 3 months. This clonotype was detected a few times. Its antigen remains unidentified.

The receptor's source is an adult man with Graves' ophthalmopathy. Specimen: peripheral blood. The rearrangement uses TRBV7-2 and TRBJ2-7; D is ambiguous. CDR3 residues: CASSSKPGLTLGEQYF. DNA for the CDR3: TGTGCCAGCAGTTCCAAACCGGGCCTAACGTTGGGCGAGCAGTACTTC. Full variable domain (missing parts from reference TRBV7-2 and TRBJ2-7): GAGVSQSPSNKVTEKGKDVELRCDPISGHTALYWYRQSLGQGLEFLIYFQGNSAPDKSGLPSDRFSAERTGGSVSTLTIQRTQQEDSAVYLCASSSKPGLTLGEQYFGPGTRLTVT.